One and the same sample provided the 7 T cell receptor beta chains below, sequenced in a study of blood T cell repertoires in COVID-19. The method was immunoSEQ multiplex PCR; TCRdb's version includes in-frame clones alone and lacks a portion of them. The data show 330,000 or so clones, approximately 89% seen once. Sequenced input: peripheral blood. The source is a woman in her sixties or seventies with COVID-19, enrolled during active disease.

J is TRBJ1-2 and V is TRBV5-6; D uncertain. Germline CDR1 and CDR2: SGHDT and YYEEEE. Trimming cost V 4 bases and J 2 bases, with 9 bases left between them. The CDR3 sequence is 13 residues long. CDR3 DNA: TGTGCCAGCAGCGCAGGCCAGAACTATGGCTACACCTTC. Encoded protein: CASSAGQNYGYTF.

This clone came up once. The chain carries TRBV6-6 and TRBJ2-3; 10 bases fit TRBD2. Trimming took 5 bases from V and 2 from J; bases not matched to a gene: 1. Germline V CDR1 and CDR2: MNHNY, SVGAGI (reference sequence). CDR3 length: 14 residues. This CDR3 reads CASSLAGDTDTQYF. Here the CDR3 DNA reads TGTGCCAGCAGTCTAGCGGGGGACACAGATACGCAGTATTTT.

CDR3 residues: CASSQERQTRNGYTF. The CDR3 DNA sequence: TGTGCCAGCAGCCAAGAGCGGCAGACCCGCAATGGCTACACCTTC. The chain joins TRBV4-2 to TRBJ1-2; D remains ambiguous. Looked up from germline, CDR1 is LGHNA and CDR2 is YNFKEQ. V lost 0 bases and J lost 6, with 14 bases in between. This CDR3 is built from 15 residues.

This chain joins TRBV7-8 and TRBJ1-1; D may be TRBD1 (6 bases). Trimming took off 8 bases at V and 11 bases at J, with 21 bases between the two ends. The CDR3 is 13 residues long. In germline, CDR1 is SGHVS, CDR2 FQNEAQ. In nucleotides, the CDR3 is TGTGCCAGCTCCTCCCGGGGGGGCGCCGGCGCTTTCTTT. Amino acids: CASSSRGGAGAFF. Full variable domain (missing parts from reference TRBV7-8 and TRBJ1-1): GAGVSQSPRYKVAKRGQDVALRCDPISGHVSLFWYQQALGQGPEFLTYFQNEAQLDKSGLPSDRFFAERPEGSVSTLKIQRTQQEDSAVYLCASSSRGGAGAFFGQGTRLTVV.

CDR3 protein: CASSSPPGGYTF. The DNA of the CDR3 is TGTGCCAGCAGTTCCCCCCCAGGTGGCTACACCTTC. The rearrangement links TRBV12-3 or TRBV12-4 to TRBJ1-2; D call uncertain. The ends were cut back, 4 bases at V and 7 bases at J, with 10 bases in the middle. The CDR3 has 12 amino acids.

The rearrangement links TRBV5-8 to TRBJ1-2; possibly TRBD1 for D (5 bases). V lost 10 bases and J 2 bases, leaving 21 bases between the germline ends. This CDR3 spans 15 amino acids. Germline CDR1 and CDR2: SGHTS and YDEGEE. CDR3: CASPATVTLNYGYTF. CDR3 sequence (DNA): TGTGCCTCCCCTGCGACAGTCACCTTAAACTATGGCTACACCTTC.

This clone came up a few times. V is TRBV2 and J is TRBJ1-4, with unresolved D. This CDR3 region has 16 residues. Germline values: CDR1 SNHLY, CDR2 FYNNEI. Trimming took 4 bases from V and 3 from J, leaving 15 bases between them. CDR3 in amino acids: CASSVSGVGANEKLFF. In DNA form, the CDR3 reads TGTGCCAGCAGTGTATCCGGTGTGGGAGCTAATGAAAAACTGTTTTTT. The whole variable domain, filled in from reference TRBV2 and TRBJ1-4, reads EPEVTQTPSHQVTQMGQEVILRCVPISNHLYFYWYRQILGQKVEFLVSFYNNEISEKSEIFDDQFSVERPDGSNFTLKIRSTKLEDSAMYFCASSVSGVGANEKLFFGSGTQLSVL.